These 13 T cell receptor beta chains were all obtained from the same sample, sequenced in a study of blood T cell repertoires in COVID-19 (dated by TCRdb to about 2020). Library method: the immunoSEQ multiplex PCR assay. In its TCRdb copy, this immuneACCESS table keeps in-frame sequences only and misses some clones. Where compared with another copy, unresolved V genes explain less than half of these, and the others have no known cause. This sample lists about 77,000 clones; more than 70% were detected once. About 16% of the sample rests with the top ten. Source material: peripheral blood. Every receptor here comes from a man between 65 and 80 years old with active or convalescent COVID-19.

This sequence joins TRBV5-1 and TRBJ2-2; no definite D call. Trimming cost V 0 bases and J 7 bases, with 4 bases left between them. The CDR3 runs 12 residues. CDR1 SGHRS and CDR2 YFSETQ come from the germline V gene. CDR3 sequence: CASSLGGGELFF. CDR3 bases: TGCGCCAGCAGCTTGGGCGGCGGGGAGCTGTTTTTT.

The J gene is TRBJ1-5, the V gene TRBV2, with a weak D call TRBD1 (6 bases). The CDR3 length is 14 residues. Per the germline V gene, CDR1 is SNHLY and CDR2 is FYNNEI. V lost 5 bases, J lost 4 bases, and 12 bases lay in between. CDR3 sequence reads: CASSLDRFNQPQHF. The DNA for the CDR3 is TGTGCCAGCAGTTTAGACAGGTTTAATCAGCCCCAGCATTTT.

This clone was observed a single time. The chain links TRBV29-1 to TRBJ1-6, with 10 nucleotides matching TRBD1. This CDR3 contains 12 residues. Germline CDR1 SQVTM, CDR2 ANQGSEA. V dropped 7 bases and J dropped 9; count of bases not matched to a gene: 3. This CDR3 reads CSAGTGVSPLHF. CDR3 bases: TGCAGCGCCGGGACAGGGGTTTCACCCCTCCACTTT.

A single count supports this clone. The chain has TRBV10-3 and TRBJ2-7; a possible D gene is TRBD1 (6 bases). Germline CDR1 reads ENHRY; CDR2 reads SYGVKD. CDR3 size: 14 residues. V lost 5 bases to trimming and J lost 3 bases, with 14 bases between them. Here the CDR3 DNA reads TGTGCCATCAGTTCCCGGGACAACAGCTACGAGCAGTACTTC. It translates to CAISSRDNSYEQYF.

The chain has TRBV3-1 (or the pseudogene TRBV3-2) and TRBJ2-3; 7 bases line up with TRBD2. CDR1 LGHDT and CDR2 YNNKEL come from the germline V gene (reference sequence). The V segment lost 4 bases and the J segment 4 bases; nucleotides outside the gene matches: 11. There are 16 residues in the CDR3. Here the CDR3 DNA reads TGTGCCAGCAGCCCCTGGAGTTTCGCGGGGGCAGATACGCAGTATTTT. The encoded protein is CASSPWSFAGADTQYF.

The CDR3 coding sequence is TGTGCCAGCAGCCGGGGTCCTCGGGACTATGGCTACACCTTC. Its translation is CASSRGPRDYGYTF. This sequence joins TRBV21-1 and TRBJ1-2. TRBV21-1 is classified as a pseudogene. The CDR3 length is 14 residues.

The chain links TRBV5-1 to TRBJ1-1, with TRBD1 matching over 7 bases. After removal of 4 bases from V and 3 bases from J, the junction contained 9 bases not matched to a gene. Germline-derived CDR1 and CDR2 are SGHRS and YFSETQ. This CDR3 has 15 amino acids. The CDR3 DNA reads as TGCGCCAGCAGCGTCCTACAGGGGCGGTACACTGAAGCTTTCTTT. Translated, it gives CASSVLQGRYTEAFF.

V usage is TRBV28 and J usage is TRBJ2-5; TRBD1 is a possible D gene (6 bases). V was pared by 9 bases and J by 5 bases, with 13 bases between. Germline V gene data show CDR1 as MDHEN and CDR2 as SYDVKM. The CDR3 sequence is 12 residues long. The CDR3 is CASYQGWETQYF. DNA of the CDR3: TGTGCCAGTTATCAGGGGTGGGAGACCCAGTACTTC.

This sequence joins TRBV7-2 and TRBJ2-3; unclear D gene. The ends were cut back, 4 bases at V and 5 bases at J, with 10 bases in the middle. In germline, CDR1 is SGHTA, CDR2 FQGNSA. CDR3 length equals 13 residues. The CDR3 reads CASSSRRIDTQYF. The CDR3 DNA is TGTGCCAGCAGCTCGAGGAGAATAGATACGCAGTATTTT.

The J gene is TRBJ2-5, the V gene TRBV7-6; D call uncertain. The CDR3 covers 11 residues. CDR1 is SGHVS, CDR2 FNYEAQ, per germline. With 5 bases removed from V and 9 bases from J, the gap between germline ends came to 10 bases. The CDR3 DNA sequence: TGTGCCAGCAGCGAAGAGTGGTCCCAGTACTTC. Translation: CASSEEWSQYF.

This chain connects TRBV29-1 to TRBJ1-4, with D perhaps TRBD1 (6 bases). The V end lost 4 bases, the J end lost 6 bases, and 18 bases lay between the germline ends. Germline V gives CDR1 SQVTM, CDR2 ANQGSEA. This CDR3 has 15 residues. The CDR3 spells CSVGVTGSGYEKLFF. CDR3 DNA: TGCAGCGTTGGAGTAACAGGGAGCGGCTATGAAAAACTGTTTTTT. The full variable domain, completed using reference TRBV29-1 and TRBJ1-4, is SAVISQKPSRDICQRGTSLTIQCQVDSQVTMMFWYRQQPGQSLTLIATANQGSEATYESGFVIDKFPISRPNLTFSTLTVSNMSPEDSSIYLCSVGVTGSGYEKLFFGSGTQLSVL.

V is TRBV2 and J is TRBJ1-6, with D perhaps TRBD1 (5 bases). CDR3 length: 15 amino acids. Germline V gives CDR1 SNHLY, CDR2 FYNNEI. V was trimmed by 2 bases and J by 7 bases, leaving 12 bases between them. The CDR3 is CASSEWGQGNSPLHF. The CDR3 DNA reads TGTGCCAGCAGTGAATGGGGTCAGGGCAATTCACCCCTCCACTTT.

This chain links TRBV11-3 with TRBJ1-1, with 9 bases matching TRBD1. Trimming at V came to 3 bases and at J to 5 bases, leaving 1 base not matched to a gene. The CDR3 runs 13 residues. Germline V gives CDR1 SGHNT, CDR2 YENEEA. CDR3 bases: TGTGCCAGCAGCTTTGGACAGGGGACTGAAGCTTTCTTT. Translating gives CASSFGQGTEAFF.